This TCR beta chain was obtained from a study of shared clonotypes between healthy human individuals (dated by TCRdb to the early 2020s). Looking at the study overall: The cohort comprised two women and a few men aged 18 to 49 years. Different laboratories and diverse techniques were used to prepare libraries and sequence TCR repertoires, to increase sequencing depth and limit assay-specific biases. Per donor, three plates each were used for CD4 naive and CD4 memory, two for CD8 naive, and one for CD8 memory. Each donor's leukapheresis produced roughly between roughly 0.9 and 8.9 billion PBMCs. Blood TCR repertoires of about 5 healthy adults were deeply sequenced to estimate repertoire size and the extent of clonotype sharing between individuals. General study outcomes and caveats: Clonotypes shared by all four sorted-subset donors showed higher generation probabilities than non-shared clonotypes. Incomplete sequencing was indicated by rarefaction of sorted-subset datasets, despite the large sequencing depth. Because the study included a small number of donors, the genetic and exposure-history diversity represented was limited. Larger estimated clonotype richness was generally found for naive subsets than for memory subsets. Pairwise subsampling led to the expectation that sequencing depth would affect the degree of clonotype sharing among donors. Sampling was limited to blood, and TCR repertoires in tissue likely differ from TCR repertoires in blood. When several donors were compared, the shared fraction of clonotypes was 5% to 6.5% for naive CD4, roughly 3.3% for naive CD8, more than 2% for memory CD4, and 0.35% to 0.4% for memory CD8.

Using the deep immunoSEQ assay, multiplex PCR amplified TCR CDR3 regions from genomic DNA. Extracted genomic DNA from each cell subset was distributed evenly across all wells of several immunoSEQ 96-well plates, and each plate was treated as a replicate. For sorted subsets, each replicate PCR was loaded with about 0.2 ug genomic DNA, equivalent to 25,000 to 35,000 T cell genomes. Purified libraries were measured with a Qubit 3.0 fluorometer, size-checked on a Bioanalyzer 2100, and measured again with the KAPA Library Quantification kit. Each immunoSEQ 96-well plate was sequenced on its own single-read 150-cycle Illumina NextSeq 550 flow cell. Per the original workflow: Because only junctional sequences without quality scores were contained in the immunoSEQ output, filtering matching that applied to full-length reads could not be performed. Sequences were annotated with PyIR, a Python wrapper for IgBLAST v1.9, and V/J genes and CDR3 were assigned using IMGT germline references. Reads were filtered out if the reads had weak V/J assignments (E-value above 1e-6), no CDR3, stop codons, out-of-frame junctions, or ambiguous translated residues. V3J clonotypes were defined as sequences sharing the same inferred V gene, J gene, and CDR3 amino acid sequence. To compute the percentage overlap between repertoires, the number of shared unique clonotypes was divided by the size of the smaller repertoire. Richness of each repertoire was evaluated using RTK rarefaction, the Chao1 estimator, and Recon v2.1 estimates of unobserved clonotypes. OLGA was used to compute generation probabilities for all TCRbeta clonotypes that the gDNA method yielded from a few donors. TCRdb provides this immuneACCESS table in a form limited to in-frame rearrangements. Some clones are lacking; in checked studies, under half of them reflect an unresolved V gene, and why the rest are absent is not known. V, J and clone size derive from that table, while D and trimming were established from the DNA sequence. This sample gives about 2,100,000 clones in total; roughly 91% of them show up just once. The top ten constitute 1.7% of the sample.

Notes on this clone: There is no known antigen for this receptor. The input lacks base qualities; no much larger clone sits a single base away.

CDR1 is given as MDHEN and CDR2 as SYDVKM, both from the germline V gene. V is shortened by 6 bases, J by 0 bases, and the region joining them spans 9 bases. Inclusive of the bounding cysteine and phenylalanine, the CDR3 is 14 residues long. The sequence is cut down to CDR3 DNA, 42 bases in frame from base 1. CD8 naive samples were obtained by positive selection for CCR7 among CD45RO-negative cells, yielding a CD45RA+CCR7+ population from which TemRA cells were excluded. The donors were healthy, HIV-negative adults with no recently reported acute infections or vaccinations. Only Caucasian adults living in Nashville, Tennessee, USA were represented among the donors. After blood collection by leukapheresis, PBMCs were isolated using Ficoll-Histopaque density gradient centrifugation and then cryopreserved in the vapor phase of liquid nitrogen. Analytical flow cytometry was used to check the purity and quantity of each magnetically sorted T cell population. From each sorted fraction, genomic DNA was isolated and quantified by UV absorbance on a Nanodrop 2000c.

The chain was built from TRBV28 and TRBJ2-1, with TRBD2 as a weak D call on 5 bases. This clonotype was sampled from a man aged 18 to 35 in good health. Some clones in this sample may be carry-over from other donors' samples. Sequencing was done on a sample of naive CD8+ T cells from PBMCs. The cell subset or site label here, explained by the study, means: CD45RA+CCR7+. The bases read TGTGCCAGCAGGGAGCGGAGCTCCTACAATGAGCAGTTCTTC. Its amino acids are CASRERSSYNEQFF.